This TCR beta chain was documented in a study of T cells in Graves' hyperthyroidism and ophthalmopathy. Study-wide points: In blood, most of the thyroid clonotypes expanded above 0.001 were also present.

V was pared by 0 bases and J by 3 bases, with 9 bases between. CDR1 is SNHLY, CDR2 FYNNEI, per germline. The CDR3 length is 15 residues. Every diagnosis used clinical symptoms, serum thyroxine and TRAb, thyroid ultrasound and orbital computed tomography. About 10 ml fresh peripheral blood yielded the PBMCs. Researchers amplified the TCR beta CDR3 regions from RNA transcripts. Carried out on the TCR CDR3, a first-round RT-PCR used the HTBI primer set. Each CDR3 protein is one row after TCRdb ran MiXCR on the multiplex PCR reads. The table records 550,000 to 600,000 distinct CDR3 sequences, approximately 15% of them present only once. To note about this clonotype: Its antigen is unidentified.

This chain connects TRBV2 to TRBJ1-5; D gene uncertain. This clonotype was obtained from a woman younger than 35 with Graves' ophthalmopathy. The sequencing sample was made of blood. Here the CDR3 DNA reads TGTGCCAGCAGTGAAGCGCTGGGGTACAATCAGCCCCAGCATTTT. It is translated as CASSEALGYNQPQHF.